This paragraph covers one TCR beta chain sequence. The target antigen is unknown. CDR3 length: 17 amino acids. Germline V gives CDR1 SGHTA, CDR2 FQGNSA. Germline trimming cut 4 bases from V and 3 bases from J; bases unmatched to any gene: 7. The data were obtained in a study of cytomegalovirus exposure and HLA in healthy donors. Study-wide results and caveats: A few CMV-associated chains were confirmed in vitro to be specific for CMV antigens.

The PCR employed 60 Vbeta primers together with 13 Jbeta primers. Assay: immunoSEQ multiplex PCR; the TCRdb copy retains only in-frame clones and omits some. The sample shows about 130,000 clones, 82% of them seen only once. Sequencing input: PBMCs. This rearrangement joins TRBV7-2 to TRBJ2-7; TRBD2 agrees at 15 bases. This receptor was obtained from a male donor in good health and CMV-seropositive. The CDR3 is CASSSGLAGGSRYEQYF. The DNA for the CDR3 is TGTGCCAGCAGCTCGGGACTAGCGGGAGGCTCGCGCTACGAGCAGTACTTC.